This T cell receptor (beta chain) was sequenced for a study of CD8 T cells in ankylosing spondylitis. Whole-study findings and limits: Some motif variants had been reported before (in reactive arthritis synovial fluid and blood).

The CDR3 loop spans 16 amino acids. By quantitative 5'-RACE with molecular barcodes, the TCR beta libraries were made. TCRdb re-called the 5' RACE reads with MiXCR, one entry per CDR3 protein. The data contain 200,000 to 300,000 distinct CDR3 sequences, approximately 10% of them singletons. With respect to this clonotype: Its antigen remains unknown. A read error may be the cause here, since a much bigger clone is one base away.

The sequence came from a male donor with ankylosing spondylitis or in good health (not recorded which). The V gene is TRBV12-3 or TRBV12-4, the J gene TRBJ1-2; 8 nucleotides align to TRBD1. Sample: blood, either unsorted or a sorted T cell fraction (not recorded which). Here the CDR3 reads CASTMTGAGVSGGYAF. The DNA for the CDR3 is TGTGCCAGCACCATGACAGGGGCTGGAGTTTCAGGTGGCTACGCCTTC.